The T cell receptor (beta chain) under discussion was sequenced for a study of blood T cell repertoires in COVID-19. Study-wide background: Whether acute or convalescent, the COVID-19 samples came from the United States, Italy and Spain. T cells, B-cell-depleted T cells, or PBMCs supplied cDNA or gDNA.

Germline V gene sequence: CDR1 MNHEY, CDR2 SVGAGI. The CDR3 sequence is 14 residues long. V lost 2 bases, J lost 10 bases, and 8 bases stayed unmatched. Per the study methods: Amplified reference gene primers provided the basis for estimating nucleated cell counts. Clones were sequenced by immunoSEQ multiplex PCR, and TCRdb holds only the in-frame ones, with some missing. V and J calls and clone size follow that table, whereas D and trimming were derived from the DNA. The table shows tens of thousands of clones, with roughly 90% occurring only once. The sample consisted of peripheral blood. The receptor was isolated from a human donor in a cohort sampled during active COVID-19. The J gene is TRBJ2-1, the V gene TRBV6-5; 7 nucleotides agree with TRBD2. The CDR3 here is CASSYLRERREQFF. CDR3 DNA sequence: TGTGCCAGCAGTTACCTGCGGGAGAGACGGGAGCAGTTCTTC.